The rows below give T cell receptor beta chains drawn from one sample of a study of blood T cells in healthy people across ages. TCRdb reprocessed the 5' RACE reads with MiXCR, giving one entry per CDR3 protein. The repertoire has 800,000 to 950,000 distinct CDR3 sequences, approximately 32% of them found once; the top ten carry 9.5% to 13%. This sample also appeared in a second study, on T cells of mothers and their children.

The sample comprised blood. These TCRs come from a middle-aged woman in good health. CDR3s include the opening cysteine and the closing phenylalanine or tryptophan. The order of the fields is D gene, clone size, J gene, V gene, CDR3 DNA, CDR3 protein. The D gene is left open where the match is weak. Some rows mark clone size as missing; the rest say once, few, many or name a class of expanded clone.

>-|-|TRBJ1-2|TRBV14
TGTGCCAGCAGCAGCCGGGACACCTACTATGGCTACACCTTC
CASSSRDTYYGYTF
>TRBD1|-|TRBJ1-4|TRBV4-1
TGCGCCAGCAGCCAAAGACAGGGGGCGAGCGAAAAACTGTTTTTT
CASSQRQGASEKLFF
>-|-|TRBJ2-1|TRBV6-2/TRBV6-3
TGTGCCAGCAGTTACTCAGAGGTTGTCTCCTACAATGAGCAGTTCTTC
CASSYSEVVSYNEQFF
>-|few|TRBJ1-1|TRBV20-1
TGCAGTGCCCCCCGGACAGTCATGAACACTGAAGCTTTCTTT
CSAPRTVMNTEAFF
>-|few|TRBJ1-1|TRBV28
TGTGCCAGCAGTGACAGGAGGGAAGCTTTCTTT
CASSDRREAFF
>-|-|TRBJ2-5|TRBV2
TGTGCCAGCAGTGAAGTGACTGGGGTCGATGAGACCCAGTACTTC
CASSEVTGVDETQYF
>-|few|TRBJ1-2|TRBV6-6
TGTGCCAGCAGTCAGCGGGGGAACTATGGCTACACCTTC
CASSQRGNYGYTF
>-|many|TRBJ2-5|TRBV5-5
TGTGCCAGCAGCTCGCTAGTGGAGACCCAGTACTTC
CASSSLVETQYF
>-|-|TRBJ2-7|TRBV20-1
TGCAGTGCTAGAGTGCGGGGTGCCGAGCAGTACTTC
CSARVRGAEQYF
>-|few|TRBJ2-2|TRBV20-1
TGCAGTGCTAGAGTGGGGAGTAGCCTGAACACCGGGGAGCTGTTTTTT
CSARVGSSLNTGELFF
>TRBD2|-|TRBJ2-7|TRBV27
TGTGCCAGCAGCGATCCGGGACTAGCGGCAAACGAGCAGTACTTC
CASSDPGLAANEQYF
>-|few|TRBJ1-4|TRBV12-3/TRBV12-4
TGTGCCAGCAGGACAGGCTCAGAGGAAAAACTGTTTTTT
CASRTGSEEKLFF
>TRBD1|-|TRBJ1-1|TRBV9
TGTGCCAGCAGCGTAGTAGGGGGCTACACTGAAGCTTTCTTT
CASSVVGGYTEAFF
>TRBD1|many|TRBJ2-7|TRBV10-3
TGTGCCATCAGCCGACAGGGGGCTACGTACGAGCAGTACTTC
CAISRQGATYEQYF
>TRBD1|-|TRBJ1-2|TRBV18
TGTGCCAGCCTTCGGGGACAGAACTATGGCTACACCTTC
CASLRGQNYGYTF
>TRBD2|-|TRBJ2-2|TRBV7-6
TGTGCCAGCAGCTTGGGGGCGGGGGGAAACACCGGGGAGCTGTTTTTT
CASSLGAGGNTGELFF
>TRBD2|few|TRBJ2-5|TRBV15
TGTGCCACCAGCAGTTCCGGGCTACTAGCGGGGCGTGAGACCCAGTACTTC
CATSSSGLLAGRETQYF
>-|-|TRBJ2-1|TRBV12-3/TRBV12-4
TGTGCCAGTAAACAGGGGGGGAATGAGCAGTTCTTC
CASKQGGNEQFF
>-|once|TRBJ2-5|TRBV5-5
TGTGCCAGCAGCCTGGGTGCGGGCAACTACTACGAACAGTACTTC
CASSLGAGNYYEQYF
>TRBD2|-|TRBJ2-5|TRBV5-1
TGCGCCAGCAGCTTCCTAGCGGGGTTGGAGACCCAGTACTTC
CASSFLAGLETQYF
>-|few|TRBJ2-3|TRBV3-1
TGTGCCAGCAGCCCAAGGGGACCCCGATTCACAGATACGCAGTATTTT
CASSPRGPRFTDTQYF
>TRBD1|-|TRBJ1-2|TRBV27
TGTGCCAGCAGCCAGGGGACAGCCCATGGCTACACCTTC
CASSQGTAHGYTF
>TRBD2|-|TRBJ2-3|TRBV5-1
TGCGCCAGCAAAGAAACGGGAGGTAGCACAGATACGCAGTATTTT
CASKETGGSTDTQYF